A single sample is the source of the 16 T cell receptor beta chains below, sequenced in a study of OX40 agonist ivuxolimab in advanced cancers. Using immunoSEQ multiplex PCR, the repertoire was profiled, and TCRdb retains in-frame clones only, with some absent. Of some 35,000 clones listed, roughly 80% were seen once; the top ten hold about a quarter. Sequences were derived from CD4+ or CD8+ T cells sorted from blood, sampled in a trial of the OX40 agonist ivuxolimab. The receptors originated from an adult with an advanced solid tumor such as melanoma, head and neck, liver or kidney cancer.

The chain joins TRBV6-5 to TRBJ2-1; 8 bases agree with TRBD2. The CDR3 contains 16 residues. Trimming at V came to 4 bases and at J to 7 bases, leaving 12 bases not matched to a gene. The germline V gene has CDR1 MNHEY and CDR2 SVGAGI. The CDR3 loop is CASSSDPGLDYNEQFF. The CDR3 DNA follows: TGTGCCAGCAGTTCAGATCCGGGACTAGATTATAATGAGCAGTTCTTC.

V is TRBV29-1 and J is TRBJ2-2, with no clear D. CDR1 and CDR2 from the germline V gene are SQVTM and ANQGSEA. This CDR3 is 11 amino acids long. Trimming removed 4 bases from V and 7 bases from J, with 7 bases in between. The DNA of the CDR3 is TGCAGCGTTGTTGTTGTCGGGGAGCTGTTTTTT. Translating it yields CSVVVVGELFF.

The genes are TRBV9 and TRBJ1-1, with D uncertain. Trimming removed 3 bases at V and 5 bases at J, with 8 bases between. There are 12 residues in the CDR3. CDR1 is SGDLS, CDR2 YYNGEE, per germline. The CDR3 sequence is CASSATETEAFF. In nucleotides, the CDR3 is TGTGCCAGCAGCGCCACAGAGACTGAAGCTTTCTTT.

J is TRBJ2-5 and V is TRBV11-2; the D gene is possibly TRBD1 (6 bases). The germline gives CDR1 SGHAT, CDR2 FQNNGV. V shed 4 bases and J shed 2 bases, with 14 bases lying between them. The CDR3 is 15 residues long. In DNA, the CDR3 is TGTGCCAGCAGCTCAGGGGTCTCGCTTCAAGAGACCCAGTACTTC. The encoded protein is CASSSGVSLQETQYF.

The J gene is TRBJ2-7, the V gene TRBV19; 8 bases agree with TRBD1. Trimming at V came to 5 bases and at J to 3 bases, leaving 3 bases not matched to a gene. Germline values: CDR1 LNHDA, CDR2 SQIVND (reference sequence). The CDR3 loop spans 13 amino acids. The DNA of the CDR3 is TGTGCCAGTAGTTTTGGACAGGGCTACGAGCAGTACTTC. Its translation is CASSFGQGYEQYF.

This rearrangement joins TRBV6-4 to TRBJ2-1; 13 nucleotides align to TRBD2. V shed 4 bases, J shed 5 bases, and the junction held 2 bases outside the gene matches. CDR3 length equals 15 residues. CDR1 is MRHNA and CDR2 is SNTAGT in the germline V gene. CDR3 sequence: CASSVGTSGDNEQFF. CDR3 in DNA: TGTGCCAGCAGTGTTGGGACTAGCGGGGACAATGAGCAGTTCTTC.

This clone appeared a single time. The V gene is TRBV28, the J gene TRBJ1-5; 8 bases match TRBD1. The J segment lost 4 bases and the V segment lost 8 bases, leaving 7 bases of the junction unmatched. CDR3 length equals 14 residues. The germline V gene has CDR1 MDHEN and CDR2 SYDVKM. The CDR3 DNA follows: TGTGCCAGCCGGGACAGGTTCATTAATCAGCCCCAGCATTTT. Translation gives CASRDRFINQPQHF. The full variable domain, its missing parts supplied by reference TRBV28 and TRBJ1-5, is DVKVTQSSRYLVKRTGEKVFLECVQDMDHENMFWYRQDPGLGLRLIYFSYDVKMKEKGDIPEGYSVSREKKERFSLILESASTNQTSMYLCASRDRFINQPQHFGDGTRLSIL.

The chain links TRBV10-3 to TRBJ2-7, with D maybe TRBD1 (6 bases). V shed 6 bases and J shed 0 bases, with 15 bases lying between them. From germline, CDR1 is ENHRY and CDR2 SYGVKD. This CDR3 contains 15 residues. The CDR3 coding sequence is TGTGCCATCAGCTCATCAGGACAGCCCTCCTACGAGCAGTACTTC. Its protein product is CAISSSGQPSYEQYF.

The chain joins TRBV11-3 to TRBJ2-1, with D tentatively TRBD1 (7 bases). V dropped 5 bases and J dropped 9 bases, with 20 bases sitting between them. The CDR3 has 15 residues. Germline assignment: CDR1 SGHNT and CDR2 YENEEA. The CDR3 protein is CASSLRAGGFSEQFF. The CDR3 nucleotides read TGTGCCAGCAGCCTCCGGGCAGGGGGGTTCAGTGAGCAGTTCTTC.

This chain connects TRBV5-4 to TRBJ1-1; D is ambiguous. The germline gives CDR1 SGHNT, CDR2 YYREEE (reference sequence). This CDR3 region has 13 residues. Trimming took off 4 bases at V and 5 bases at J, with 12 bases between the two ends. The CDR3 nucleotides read TGTGCCAGCAGCCCCTCAACAAGTACTGAAGCTTTCTTT. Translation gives CASSPSTSTEAFF. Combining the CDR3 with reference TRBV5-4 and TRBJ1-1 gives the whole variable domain ETGVTQSPTHLIKTRGQQVTLRCSSQSGHNTVSWYQQALGQGPQFIFQYYREEENGRGNFPPRFSGLQFPNYSSELNVNALELDDSALYLCASSPSTSTEAFFGQGTRLTVV.

CDR3 sequence reads: CASSSYSGHGGAGEQYF. CDR3 bases: TGTGCCAGCAGCTCTTACTCGGGACATGGAGGAGCGGGCGAGCAGTACTTC. This chain uses TRBV7-3 with TRBJ2-7, with D possibly being TRBD1 or TRBD2 (6 bases each). This CDR3 is 17 amino acids long. Germline V gene sequence: CDR1 SGHTA, CDR2 FQGTGA. The V gene lost 4 bases and the J gene lost 6 bases, with 25 bases spanning the gap.

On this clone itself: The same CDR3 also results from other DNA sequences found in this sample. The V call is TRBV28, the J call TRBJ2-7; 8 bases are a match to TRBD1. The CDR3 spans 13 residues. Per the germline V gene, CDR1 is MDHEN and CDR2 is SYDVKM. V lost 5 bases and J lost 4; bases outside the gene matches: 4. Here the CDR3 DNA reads TGTGCCAGCAGTGACAGGGGAAGGTACGAGCAGTACTTC. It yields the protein CASSDRGRYEQYF.

CDR3 nucleotides: TGTGCCAGCAGTTACTTCAAGGGGGCGGCAGATACGCAGTATTTT. As protein: CASSYFKGAADTQYF. This chain connects TRBV6-5 to TRBJ2-3; 7 positions agree with TRBD1. The trim removed 1 base at V and 4 bases at J, leaving 5 bases unmatched. The germline V gene encodes CDR1 MNHEY and CDR2 SVGAGI. The CDR3 loop spans 15 amino acids.

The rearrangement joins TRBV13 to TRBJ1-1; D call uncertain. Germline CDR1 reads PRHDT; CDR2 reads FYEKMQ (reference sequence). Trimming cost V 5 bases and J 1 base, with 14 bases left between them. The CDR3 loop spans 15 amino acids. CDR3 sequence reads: CASSPERRTNTEAFF. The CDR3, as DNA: TGTGCCAGCAGCCCGGAAAGGCGGACGAACACTGAAGCTTTCTTT.

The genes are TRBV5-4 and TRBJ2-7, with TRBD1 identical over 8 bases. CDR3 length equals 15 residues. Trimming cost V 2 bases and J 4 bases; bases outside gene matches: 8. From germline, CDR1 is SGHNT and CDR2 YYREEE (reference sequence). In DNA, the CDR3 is TGTGCCAGCAGCTTCGAGGCAGGGGGCGGTTACGAGCAGTACTTC. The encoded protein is CASSFEAGGGYEQYF.

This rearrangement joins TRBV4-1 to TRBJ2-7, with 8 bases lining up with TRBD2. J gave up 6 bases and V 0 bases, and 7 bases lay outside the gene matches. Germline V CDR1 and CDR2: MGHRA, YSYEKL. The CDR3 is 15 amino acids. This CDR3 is CASSQDHGLASEQYF. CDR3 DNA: TGCGCCAGCAGCCAAGATCACGGACTAGCTTCCGAGCAGTACTTC.